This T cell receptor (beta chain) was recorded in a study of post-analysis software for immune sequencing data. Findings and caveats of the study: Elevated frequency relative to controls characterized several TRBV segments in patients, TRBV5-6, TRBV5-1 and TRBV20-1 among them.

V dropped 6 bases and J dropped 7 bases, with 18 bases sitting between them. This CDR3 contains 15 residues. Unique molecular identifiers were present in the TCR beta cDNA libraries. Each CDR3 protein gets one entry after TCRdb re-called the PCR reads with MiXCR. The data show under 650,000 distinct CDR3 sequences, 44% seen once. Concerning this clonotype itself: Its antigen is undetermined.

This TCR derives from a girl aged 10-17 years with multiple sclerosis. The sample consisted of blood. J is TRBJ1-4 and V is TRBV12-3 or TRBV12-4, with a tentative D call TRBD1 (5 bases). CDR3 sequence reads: CASRSNAGRGEKLFF. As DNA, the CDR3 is TGTGCCAGCAGGTCTAATGCGGGTAGGGGTGAAAAACTGTTTTTT.